This TCR beta chain was captured in a study of cytomegalovirus exposure and HLA in healthy donors. Overall study context: Early released data had 80 million or so unique TCRs, all coming from HLA-typed donors. Study-level points and caveats: Roughly uniform sequencing depth across donors was assumed, possibly incorrectly. In a later analysis, HLA-C alleles had the fewest associated TCRs, DRB1 alleles the most. It was 150 to 200 TCR beta chains that were listed as cytomegalovirus-associated.

V lost 6 bases and J 4 bases, leaving 12 bases between the germline ends. Germline CDR1 MNHNS, CDR2 SASEGT. The CDR3 runs to 13 residues. As concerns this clone: As yet, its antigen is unknown.

Primers: 60 Vbeta forward and 13 Jbeta reverse. Produced via immunoSEQ multiplex PCR; TCRdb's table is partial and in-frame only. The sample carries roughly 120,000 clones, approximately 86% recorded once. This chain joins TRBV6-1 and TRBJ1-2; no definite D call. Sequencing was carried out using PBMCs. The source of this sequence is a man aged 40-49 years in good health and CMV-seronegative. The CDR3 region is CASRSDLVYGYTF. The CDR3 nucleotides read TGTGCCAGCAGGTCGGACTTAGTCTATGGCTACACCTTC.